The sequence of this T cell receptor (beta chain) was determined in a study of tissue T cells after allogeneic stem cell transplantation. Notes on the study in general: Only a limited share of tissue TCRs appeared in blood or spleen. Motif-based clustering found tissue-specific repertoire signatures shared across patients, though few clones were shared.

CDR3 sequences, V/J genes, frequencies and template counts came from survey-depth TCRbeta sequencing. Method: immunoSEQ multiplex PCR; TCRdb's copy keeps in-frame clones and lacks some. The data contain 900 to 1,200 clones, around 50% of them seen just once; the ten biggest clones take up about 42%. Time point meaning: mouse harvest day 14 after allogeneic transplant. Mouse grafts combined 10^7 T-cell-depleted bone marrow cells with 10^6 splenic CD5+ T cells. B6 (H2b) cells into BALB/c (H2d) mice; tissues taken at day 7 or 14. In regard to this clone: Its specificity is not known. Gene labels here are mouse ones. The read ends 1 residue early relative to the CDR3; the germline J gene fills the gap.

CDR3 size: 13 residues. Germline V gives CDR1 KGHPV, CDR2 FQNQEV (reference sequence). The ends were cut back, 5 bases at V and 0 bases at J, with 6 bases in the middle. The chain recombines TRBV26 with TRBJ2-4; D possibly corresponds to TRBD1 (5 bases). Sequencing input: spleen. This receptor was obtained from a female BALB/c mouse given C57BL/6 T cells with graft-versus-host disease after an allogeneic hematopoietic cell transplant. The CDR3 spells CASSAGSQNTLYF. The DNA read from the CDR3 is TGTGCCAGCAGTGCAGGGAGTCAAAACACCTTGTAC. Based on the CDR3 plus reference TRBV26 and TRBJ2-4, the full variable domain is NSKVIQTPRYLVKGQGQKAKMRCIPEKGHPVVFWYQQNKNNEFKFLINFQNQEVLQQIDMTEKRFSAECPSNSPCSLEIQSSEAGDSALYLCASSAGSQNTLYFGAGTRLSVL.